What follows is one TCR beta chain and its context. The method was immunoSEQ multiplex PCR; TCRdb's version includes in-frame clones alone and lacks a portion of them. The sample comprises roughly 250,000 clones, 85% to 90% of which are singletons, and about 1.6% rests with the top ten. V was pared by 3 bases and J by 7 bases, with 10 bases between. This CDR3 region has 14 residues. Per germline, CDR1 SGHAT and CDR2 FQNNGV. The sample originates from a study of blood T cell repertoires in COVID-19. The clonotype was recovered from a woman in her 50s who had recovered from COVID-19. Sequenced: PBMCs or T cells enriched from blood (not recorded which). This chain joins TRBV11-2 and TRBJ1-6, with D unresolved. CDR3 sequence reads: CASSFRGTNSPLHF. The CDR3 DNA reads as TGTGCCAGCAGCTTCCGGGGAACAAATTCACCCCTCCACTTT.